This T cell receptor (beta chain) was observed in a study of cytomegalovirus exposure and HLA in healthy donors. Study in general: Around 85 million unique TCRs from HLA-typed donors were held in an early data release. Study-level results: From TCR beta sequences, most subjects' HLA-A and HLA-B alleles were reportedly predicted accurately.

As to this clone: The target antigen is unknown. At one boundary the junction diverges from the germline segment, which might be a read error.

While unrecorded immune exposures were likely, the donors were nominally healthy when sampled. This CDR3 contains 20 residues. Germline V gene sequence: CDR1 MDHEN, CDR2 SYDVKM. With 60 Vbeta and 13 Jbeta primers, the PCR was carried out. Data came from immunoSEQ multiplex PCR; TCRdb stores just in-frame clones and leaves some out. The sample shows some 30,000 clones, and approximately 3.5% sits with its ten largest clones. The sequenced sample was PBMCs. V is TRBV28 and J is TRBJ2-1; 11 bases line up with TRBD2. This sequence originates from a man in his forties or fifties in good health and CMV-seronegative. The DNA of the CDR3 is TGTGCCAGCAGCTTATTACTAGCGGGAGCCATAACAAGTTCCTACAATGAGCAGTTCTTC. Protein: CASSLLLAGAITSSYNEQFF. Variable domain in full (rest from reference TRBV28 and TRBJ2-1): DVKVTQSSRYLVKRTGEKVFLECVQDMDHENMFWYRQDPGLGLRLIYFSYDVKMKEKGDIPEGYSVSREKKERFSLILESASTNQTSMYLCASSLLLAGAITSSYNEQFFGPGTRLTVL.